Sequencing of this TCR beta chain was carried out in a study of blood T cell repertoires in COVID-19 (dated by TCRdb to about 2020). At the level of the whole study: Samples covering the acute and convalescent phases of COVID-19 were provided by collaborators in the United States, Italy and Spain. The material from the prospective study consisted of cDNA or gDNA derived from T cells, B-cell-depleted T cells, or PBMCs. Subjects who had been exposed to COVID-19, were actively infected with it, or had recovered from it provided the deeply sampled blood TCRbeta repertoires that made up the dataset. The repertoires were released in a freely available public database intended as a resource for research on the immune response to SARS-CoV-2. The samples were drawn from two sources: the first 160 participants of the ongoing ImmuneRACE study, and over 1,000 subjects contributed by 6 global collaborators. Nearly every sample came with metadata listing a de-identified subject ID, COVID-19 status, age in years and sex. HLA class I and class II types, where available, came from metadata supplied by the sample provider rather than from assay-based typing.

With regard to this clone: No antigen is known for it. Per-nucleotide qualities are absent, and no much larger clonotype sits a single base away.

General findings and caveats noted by the study authors: How much clinical and demographic metadata was included differed by source and by participant, and the metadata was provided uncurated.

Enrolling through a virtual design, the prospective study's participants ranged in age from about 18 to 89 years and lived across more than 20 United States geographic areas. In the prospective study, participants were assigned to cohorts based on the clinical history participants reported in a screening survey and a study questionnaire. Exposed participants were defined as having been in contact with someone with a PCR-confirmed or clinician-diagnosed COVID-19 case within 2 weeks of study entry. In the prospective study, whole blood, serum and a nasopharyngeal or oropharyngeal swab were collected from each participant by mobile phlebotomists. Participants in the prospective study had the option to provide additional blood draws and questionnaires over a roughly 2-month period. Before DNA extraction, prospective study blood samples were shipped either frozen or at room temperature. The immunoSEQ Assay, a bias-controlled multiplex PCR, was used to amplify TCRbeta CDR3 regions from genomic DNA. In the source study's methods: Within the assay, amplification of reference gene primers was used to estimate how many nucleated cells each sample contained. Sequence reads were collapsed and filtered to measure the absolute abundance of every unique TCRbeta CDR3 rearrangement. For each sample, productive Simpson clonality was calculated as the square root of Simpson's diversity index over productive rearrangements. Here the immuneACCESS table is served through TCRdb, limited to in-frame sequences with V and J called. Missing clones are a known gap in these copies; in checked studies unresolved V genes cover under half, and the rest lacks a known reason. V, J and clone size are those of that table, while D and trimming were read from the DNA. For this sample there are 300,000 or so clones; roughly nine tenths appear just once. Of the sample, under 3% falls within the top ten clones.

The CDR3 covers 16 residues, taking in both the cysteine and the phenylalanine. CDR3 DNA is the only sequence kept; it has 48 bases, read in frame from the first base. For this chain, trimming is 4 bases at the V end and 9 bases at the J end, and the number of junction bases without a gene match is 11. Per the germline V gene (reference sequence), SGHKS is the CDR1 and YYEKEE is the CDR2. The sample was PBMCs or T cells enriched from blood (not recorded which). This sequence uses TRBV5-5 and TRBJ2-1, and 12 junctional nucleotides match TRBD2. This clonotype was obtained from a woman in her forties or fifties who had been exposed to COVID-19. The CDR3 amino acid sequence is: CASSRSPSGGAGEQFF. The DNA sequence is as follows: TGTGCCAGCAGCCGGAGTCCTAGCGGGGGGGCAGGTGAGCAGTTCTTC.